The 12 T cell receptor beta chains reported below all come from one sample, sequenced in a study of breast tumors, draining lymph nodes, adjacent tissues. Breast cancer patients provided tissue from their axillary draining lymph nodes. Via MiXCR, TCRdb re-called the multiplex PCR reads, giving one row per CDR3 protein. This table holds about 230,000 distinct CDR3 sequences, 32% found once. Source material: axillary lymph node tissue. The receptors originated from a female donor with breast cancer. Some clones in this sample may be carry-over from other donors' samples.

There are a few counts of this clonotype. V and J are TRBV5-5 and TRBJ2-6, with 8 bases aligning to TRBD1. In germline, CDR1 is SGHKS, CDR2 YYEKEE (reference sequence). V trimming: 3 bases; J trimming: 1 base; junction bases outside the gene matches: 12. This CDR3 has 19 residues. DNA for the CDR3: TGTGCCAGCAGCTCCGGGACAGGAACGACCGTATCTGGGGCCAACGTCCTGACTTTC. Protein sequence: CASSSGTGTTVSGANVLTF.

The rearrangement uses TRBV14 and TRBJ2-4; 11 bases match TRBD2. J gave up 3 bases and V 3 bases, and 7 bases lay outside the gene matches. The length of the CDR3 is 17 residues. Germline CDR1 SGHDN, CDR2 FVKESK. The CDR3 nucleotides are TGTGCCAGCAGCCACTTAGCGGGAGGGCTAGGCAAAAACATTCAGTACTTC. This encodes CASSHLAGGLGKNIQYF.

This clonotype has ten or more counts. The rearrangement links TRBV3-1 to TRBJ2-7; 8 nucleotides agree with TRBD2. This CDR3 is built from 15 residues. Germline lookup yields CDR1 LGHDT and CDR2 YNNKEL (reference sequence). V dropped 0 bases and J dropped 3; count of bases not matched to a gene: 4. The CDR3, as DNA: TGTGCCAGCAGCCAAGAGTTGCTAGCGGGCTACGAGCAGTACTTC. This translates into CASSQELLAGYEQYF.

The J gene is TRBJ2-2, the V gene TRBV5-1; D might be TRBD2 (5 bases). CDR3 length: 15 residues. Germline values: CDR1 SGHRS, CDR2 YFSETQ. Deletions cut 7 bases from V and 5 bases from J, with 18 bases between. CDR3 bases: TGCGCCAGCTCATCTCGAATAGTAGCGACCGGGGAGCTGTTTTTT. Protein: CASSSRIVATGELFF.

This clonotype was recorded a few times. This chain uses TRBV11-1 with TRBJ2-1, with 11 bases lining up with TRBD2. CDR1 and CDR2 from the germline V gene are SGHAT and FQDESV (reference sequence). CDR3 length: 18 amino acids. The V segment lost 5 bases and the J segment 7 bases; nucleotides outside the gene matches: 16. CDR3 nucleotide sequence: TGTGCCAGCAGCGCTTCCATCTCCGCGACTAGCGGGACGAATGAGCAGTTCTTC. Translated: CASSASISATSGTNEQFF.

This clonotype has a single count. The chain links TRBV20-1 to TRBJ2-7, with D possibly matching TRBD2 (5 bases). The germline V gene has CDR1 DFQATT and CDR2 SNEGSKA (reference sequence). CDR3 length: 11 residues. V was shortened by 6 bases and J by 2 bases, with 8 bases between the two germline ends. CDR3 nucleotides: TGCAGTGCCCCTAGCCCCTACGAGCAGTACTTC. Its protein product is CSAPSPYEQYF.

With regard to this clonotype: No conserved phenylalanine or tryptophan is present at the end of the CDR3, so a read error is the likely explanation. The rearrangement links TRBV10-3 to TRBJ2-7, with D unresolved. Germline lookup yields CDR1 ENHRY and CDR2 SYGVKD. The ends were cut back, 11 bases at V and 7 bases at J, with 15 bases in the middle. The CDR3 sequence is 11 residues long. The CDR3 coding sequence is TGTGCCCCCCCCTCCTATCAAGAGCAGTACCTC. It yields the protein CAPPSYQEQYL.

This clonotype was found many times. This rearrangement joins TRBV19 to TRBJ1-5; D may be TRBD1 (5 bases). V lost 7 bases, J lost 7 bases, and 14 bases lay in between. Germline V gene lookup returns CDR1 LNHDA and CDR2 SQIVND (reference sequence). This CDR3 has 13 residues. Here the CDR3 reads CASTPGGDQPQHF. The CDR3 DNA is TGTGCCAGTACCCCAGGAGGGGACCAGCCCCAGCATTTT.

In its sample, this clonotype was seen many times. The chain employs TRBV5-1 and TRBJ2-5; D could derive from TRBD1 or TRBD2 (7 bases each). V lost 3 bases, J lost 8 bases, and 17 bases lay in between. Germline CDR1 SGHRS, CDR2 YFSETQ. This CDR3 contains 14 residues. CDR3 residues: CASSSTQGRDTQYF. The CDR3 bases are TGCGCCAGCAGCTCGACACAGGGGAGGGACACCCAGTACTTC.

This clonotype occurred a few times. The V and J genes are TRBV12-5 and TRBJ2-3, with D possibly TRBD2 on 7 matching bases. The CDR3 is 19 residues long. V was shortened by 3 bases and J by 5 bases, with 27 bases between the two germline ends. Looked up from germline, CDR1 is LGHNT and CDR2 is FRNRAP. The CDR3 here is CASGFVRGAAGAGGDTQYF. CDR3 DNA sequence: TGTGCTAGTGGTTTCGTACGGGGGGCGGCGGGAGCAGGCGGAGATACGCAGTATTTT. Drawing the rest from reference TRBV12-5 and TRBJ2-3, the complete variable domain is DARVTQTPRHKVTEMGQEVTMRCQPILGHNTVFWYRQTMMQGLELLAYFRNRAPLDDSGMPKDRFSAEMPDATLATLKIQPSEPRDSAVYFCASGFVRGAAGAGGDTQYFGPGTRLTVL.

There are many counts of this clonotype. The DNA for the CDR3 is TGTGCCAGCAGCCCAATGTTGGACAGGGAAGGCTACGAGCAGTACTTC. Protein product: CASSPMLDREGYEQYF. The chain uses TRBV9 and TRBJ2-7, with 8 bases matching TRBD1. The V gene end was trimmed by 4 bases and the J gene end by 3 bases; junction bases not matched to a gene: 12. This CDR3 comprises 16 residues. Germline V gene lookup returns CDR1 SGDLS and CDR2 YYNGEE.

Worth noting for this clonotype: A much larger clone sits a single nucleotide away, making a read error possible. This chain uses TRBV5-8 with TRBJ1-6; no reliable D call. The V end lost 0 bases, the J end lost 10 bases, and 11 bases lay between the germline ends. This CDR3 region has 14 residues. In germline, CDR1 is SGHTS, CDR2 YDEGEE. For the CDR3, the DNA is TGTGCCAGCAGCTTGGGAGACACCGTCTCACCCCTCCACTTT. Its translation is CASSLGDTVSPLHF.